The 4 T cell receptor beta chains reported below all come from one sample, sequenced in a study of T-cell memory formation after mild COVID-19. TCRdb reanalysed the 5' RACE reads using MiXCR and keeps one entry per CDR3 protein. Among around 200,000 distinct CDR3 sequences listed, 20% to 25% were seen once. The sample taken for sequencing was PBMCs or a T cell subset sorted from them (not recorded which). Every receptor here comes from an adult woman who had mild COVID-19 (a few samples of this study predate the infection). Cell type and time point are not known.

The CDR3, as DNA: TGTGCCAGCAGCTTAGCCAGACTAGATCAGTTCTTC. This codes for CASSLARLDQFF. This rearrangement joins TRBV7-9 to TRBJ2-1; possibly TRBD2 for D (6 bases). Germline CDR1 reads SEHNR; CDR2 reads FQNEAQ (reference sequence). Trimming took off 0 bases at V and 13 bases at J, with 10 bases between the two ends. There are 12 residues in the CDR3.

This chain connects TRBV29-1 to TRBJ2-5; D is perhaps TRBD1 (5 bases). The germline V and J ends were trimmed by 4 bases and 5 bases, with 11 bases remaining between them. CDR1 and CDR2 from the germline V gene are SQVTM and ANQGSEA. The CDR3 contains 12 residues. CDR3: CSVAGISETQYF. The CDR3 nucleotides read TGCAGCGTTGCAGGGATAAGCGAGACCCAGTACTTC.

This clonotype has a handful of counts. The CDR3 DNA reads as TGTGCCAGCGCGGTGGAGAATATGAACACTGAAGCTTTCTTT. Protein sequence: CASAVENMNTEAFF. The genes are TRBV7-9 and TRBJ1-1; D uncertain. Between the trimmed V and J ends, which lost 8 bases and 0 bases, there was a span of 13 bases. The CDR3 totals 14 residues. Per germline, CDR1 SEHNR and CDR2 FQNEAQ (reference sequence). Together with reference TRBV7-9 and TRBJ1-1, the CDR3 gives the full variable domain: DTGVSQNPRHKITKRGQNVTFRCDPISEHNRLYWYRQTLGQGPEFLTYFQNEAQLEKSRLLSDRFSAERPKGSFSTLEIQRTEQGDSAMYLCASAVENMNTEAFFGQGTRLTVV.

The chain carries TRBV29-1 and TRBJ2-1; 8 positions agree with TRBD1. This CDR3 is 16 amino acids long. The V and J ends lost 8 bases and 0 bases, in that order; junction bases with no gene match: 12. Germline-derived CDR1 and CDR2 are SQVTM and ANQGSEA. CDR3 sequence: CSTGQGTGDSYNEQFF. The CDR3, as DNA: TGCAGCACTGGACAGGGCACGGGGGACTCCTACAATGAGCAGTTCTTC.